This TCR beta chain derives from a study of spatial heterogeneity in lung cancer. Study-wide background: Alpha-chain detections were consistently fewer than beta-chain detections among the sequences. Study conclusions and caveats: Tumor mutation count correlated with how many alpha and beta TCRs expanded intratumorally.

MiXCR, run by TCRdb on the 5' RACE reads, gives a single entry per CDR3 protein. The profile covers tens of thousands of distinct CDR3 sequences, with about a sixth appearing a single time and under 40% taken by the ten largest. The time point is: sample taken at primary tumor resection. The sequenced material consisted of unsorted whole RNA from tumor, nontumor lung or frozen PBMC. CDR1 MNHEY and CDR2 SMNVEV come from the germline V gene (reference sequence). V was pared by 3 bases and J by 1 base, with 4 bases between. CDR3 length: 13 residues. This clonotype appeared a few times. The antigen remains unidentified.

The gene calls are TRBV27 and TRBJ2-1, with D uncertain. The origin of this receptor is a female donor with early-stage non-small cell lung cancer. This sample comprised lung tumor tissue, obtained at surgery. The CDR3 reads CASSFSSYNEQFF. The CDR3 DNA sequence: TGTGCCAGCAGTTTTTCATCCTACAATGAGCAGTTCTTC.